One T cell receptor beta chain is described in this entry. Its antigen is currently unknown. TCRdb reprocessed the reads via MiXCR and lists one record per CDR3 protein. The sample holds 640,000 or so distinct CDR3 sequences, 30% to 35% seen once. The data stem from a study of T cell repertoires in cytomegalovirus infection. Study in general: Alongside well-studied HLA-B-restricted CMV epitopes, recently identified HLA-C-restricted CMV epitopes were also used. Both a matching HLA type and CMV infection were indicated by public TCR beta signatures.

The study, taken as a whole, reports: Cumulated frequencies of public TCR beta families served to identify carriers of CMV plus the relevant HLA. CMV-specific TCR beta clonotypes restricted by HLA-C were the ones dominating the ex vivo response.

Germline trimming cut 5 bases from V and 6 bases from J; bases unmatched to any gene: 9. The CDR3 is 16 residues long. CDR1 and CDR2 (germline): KGHDR, SFDVKD. The origin of this receptor is a human donor in good health (CMV status not recorded). Some clones in this sample may be carry-over from other donors' samples. Source: cultured PBMCs, taken from culture after CMV antigen stimulation. This chain links TRBV24-1 with TRBJ2-2, with 9 bases fitting TRBD1. In DNA form, the CDR3 reads TGTGCCACCAGTGGGGGACAGGGTCGAGGGGCCGGGGAGCTGTTTTTT. Amino acids: CATSGGQGRGAGELFF.